This entry is about one T cell receptor (beta chain). These data are taken from a study of technical replicates of blood from a handful of donors. Some clones are missing from TCRdb's copy, which holds only in-frame ones; the method was immunoSEQ multiplex PCR. The table shows about 89,000 clones, with roughly 94% occurring only once. The CDR3 extends over 16 amino acids. The germline CDR1 and CDR2 sequences are SGHVS and FNYEAQ. Trimming took 5 bases from V and 8 from J; bases not matched to a gene: 11. The chain carries TRBV7-6 and TRBJ1-6, with TRBD1 matching over 8 bases. This receptor was taken from a human donor in good health. The sequenced sample consisted of T cells isolated from PBMCs. The CDR3 DNA is TGTGCCAGCAGCCCCGTACCGGACAGGGTAGATTCACCCCTCCACTTT. It translates to CASSPVPDRVDSPLHF.